These 11 T cell receptor beta chains share one sample of origin, sequenced in a study of vaccination effects on CD4 cells after COVID-19. Method: immunoSEQ multiplex PCR; TCRdb's copy keeps in-frame clones and lacks some. The sample gives about 59,000 clones, roughly 80% of which show up once; 2% is in the top ten. Antigen-specific CD4+ T cells were first expanded with viral peptide pools by the ViraFEST assay and only then sequenced. Subsequent to a culture period of nine to ten days, CD4+ T cells were isolated. BNT162b2 vaccine or mRNA-1273 vaccine was given to participants in two doses. Their antigens are not known. Sequencing was performed on CD4+ T cells from PBMCs cultured with HCoV-OC43 spike peptides, taken after COVID-19 vaccination. Indicated subset: HCoV-OC43 spike overlapping peptide pool stimulation. Receptors originate from a human donor who received a COVID-19 vaccine.

The genes are TRBV30 and TRBJ1-4, with D unclear. From germline, CDR1 is GTSNPN and CDR2 SVGIG (reference sequence). Between the trimmed V and J ends, which lost 4 bases and 2 bases, there was a span of 11 bases. This CDR3 has 14 residues. In DNA form, the CDR3 reads TGTGCCTGGACCCTTTTCCCCACTAATGAAAAACTGTTTTTT. This translates into CAWTLFPTNEKLFF.

The V and J genes are TRBV10-3 and TRBJ2-1; D unresolved. Germline V gene sequence: CDR1 ENHRY, CDR2 SYGVKD. Deletions cut 2 bases from V and 4 bases from J, with 12 bases between. The CDR3 consists of 15 residues. The CDR3: CAISERVAIYNEQFF. CDR3 bases: TGTGCCATCAGTGAGAGAGTAGCTATTTACAATGAGCAGTTCTTC.

The gene calls are TRBV7-9 and TRBJ1-1; D call uncertain. The CDR3 is 15 amino acids. In germline, CDR1 is SEHNR, CDR2 FQNEAQ (reference sequence). Trimming stripped 1 base from V and 0 bases from J, with 9 bases between. The CDR3 region has the DNA TGTGCCAGCAGCTTAGAAGGATCCTTGAACACTGAAGCTTTCTTT. This sequence encodes CASSLEGSLNTEAFF.

The sample holds a few counts of this clone. The chain recombines TRBV29-1 with TRBJ1-5; D is possibly TRBD1 (6 bases). CDR1 SQVTM and CDR2 ANQGSEA come from the germline V gene. Trimming took off 4 bases at V and 5 bases at J, with 15 bases between the two ends. The CDR3 contains 14 residues. CDR3 in DNA: TGCAGCGTTGTATGGGGGGCCGGGGATCAGCCCCAGCATTTT. Protein product: CSVVWGAGDQPQHF. Complete variable domain (other parts from reference TRBV29-1 and TRBJ1-5): SAVISQKPSRDICQRGTSLTIQCQVDSQVTMMFWYRQQPGQSLTLIATANQGSEATYESGFVIDKFPISRPNLTFSTLTVSNMSPEDSSIYLCSVVWGAGDQPQHFGDGTRLSIL.

This clone was seen a few times. This chain uses TRBV6-5 with TRBJ1-6; the D is unclear. Germline V gene sequence: CDR1 MNHEY, CDR2 SVGAGI. The V and J ends lost 5 bases and 12 bases respectively, with 11 bases between them. The CDR3 extends over 12 amino acids. CDR3 sequence: CASSKNGLPLHF. In nucleotides, the CDR3 is TGTGCCAGCAGTAAAAACGGGTTACCCCTCCACTTT.

The J gene is TRBJ2-1, the V gene TRBV28; D is unclear. V lost 2 bases to trimming and J lost 4 bases, with 6 bases between them. The germline V gene encodes CDR1 MDHEN and CDR2 SYDVKM. The CDR3 runs 13 residues. The CDR3 sequence is CASSLPPYNEQFF. CDR3 nucleotide sequence: TGTGCCAGCAGTTTACCCCCATACAATGAGCAGTTCTTC.

The rearrangement joins TRBV10-3 to TRBJ1-2; D is perhaps TRBD1 (6 bases). V gave up 0 bases and J gave up 0 bases, with 14 bases separating them. The CDR3 loop spans 17 amino acids. Germline V gene sequence: CDR1 ENHRY, CDR2 SYGVKD. The DNA of the CDR3 is TGTGCCATCAGTGAGTCGTTGGAGGGGGAAACTAACTATGGCTACACCTTC. Amino acids: CAISESLEGETNYGYTF.

The chain combines TRBV27 with TRBJ1-6, with D unclear. V dropped 5 bases and J dropped 0 bases, with 11 bases sitting between them. The CDR3 sequence is 16 residues long. Germline V lookup: CDR1 MNHEY, CDR2 SMNVEV (reference sequence). This CDR3 is CASSTRPSSYNSPLHF. CDR3 coding DNA: TGTGCCAGCAGTACCCGACCGAGCTCCTATAATTCACCCCTCCACTTT.

The rearrangement uses TRBV3-1 (or the pseudogene TRBV3-2) and TRBJ2-7; D gene unclear. The V end was cut by 0 bases, the J end by 2 bases, with 11 bases between. This CDR3 is 15 amino acids long. CDR1 is LGHDT and CDR2 is YNNKEL in the germline V gene (reference sequence). The CDR3 is CASSQDPWQAYEQYV. The DNA for the CDR3 is TGTGCCAGCAGCCAAGATCCCTGGCAGGCCTACGAGCAGTACGTC.

This CDR3 reads CASSHGDRAGQPQHF. CDR3 DNA sequence: TGTGCCAGCAGCCACGGCGACAGGGCGGGTCAGCCCCAGCATTTT. V and J are TRBV3-1 (or the pseudogene TRBV3-2) and TRBJ1-5; 7 bases line up with TRBD1. The germline V gene has CDR1 LGHDT and CDR2 YNNKEL (reference sequence). Trimming took 3 bases from V and 6 from J; bases not matched to a gene: 8. The CDR3 is 15 residues long.

This chain joins TRBV27 and TRBJ2-5; 10 positions match TRBD1. The CDR3 has 18 residues. CDR1 and CDR2 (germline): MNHEY, SMNVEV (reference sequence). With 8 bases clipped from V and 4 bases from J, the junction kept 19 bases outside the gene matches. This chain's CDR3 is CASAPPTGGSMARETQYF. CDR3 DNA: TGTGCCAGCGCCCCTCCGACAGGGGGCTCGATGGCTCGAGAGACCCAGTACTTC.